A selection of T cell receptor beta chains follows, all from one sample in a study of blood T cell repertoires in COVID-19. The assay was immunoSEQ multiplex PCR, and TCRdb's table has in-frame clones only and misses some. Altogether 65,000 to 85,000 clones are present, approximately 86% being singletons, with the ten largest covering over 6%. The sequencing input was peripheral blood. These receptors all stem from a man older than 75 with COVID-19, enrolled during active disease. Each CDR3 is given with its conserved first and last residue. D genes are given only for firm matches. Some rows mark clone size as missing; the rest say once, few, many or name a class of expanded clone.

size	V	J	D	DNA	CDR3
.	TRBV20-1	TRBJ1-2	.	TGCAGTGCTAGTAAGGGGGCTAACTATGGCTACACCTTC	CSASKGANYGYTF
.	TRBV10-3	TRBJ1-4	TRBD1	TGTGCCATCAGTGACGGGACAGCGAGCTCCCAGAAACTGTTTTTT	CAISDGTASSQKLFF
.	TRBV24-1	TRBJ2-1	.	TGTGCCACCAGTGATACACCCGGGTACAATGAGCAGTTCTTC	CATSDTPGYNEQFF
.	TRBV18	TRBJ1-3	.	TGTGCCAGCTTCCGTGCGCCCTCGAGCTCTGGAAACACCATATATTTT	CASFRAPSSSGNTIYF
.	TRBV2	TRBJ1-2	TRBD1	TGTGCCAGCAGTGGAACAGGGGGAGATGGCTACACCTTC	CASSGTGGDGYTF
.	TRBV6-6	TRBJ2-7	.	TGTGCCAGTTCTCCGAGGGGGTCGGTCTCCTACGAGCAGTACTTC	CASSPRGSVSYEQYF
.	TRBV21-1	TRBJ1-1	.	TGTGCCAGCAGCAAATTGCGCGGACAGAACACTGAAGCTTTCTTT	CASSKLRGQNTEAFF
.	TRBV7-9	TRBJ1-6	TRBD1	TGTGCCAGCAGCTTAGGGCAGGGGGTTCGTTCACCCCTCCACTTT	CASSLGQGVRSPLHF
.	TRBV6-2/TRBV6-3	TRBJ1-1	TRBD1	TGTGCCAGCAGTCCCAGGACAGGGCCGGGAGCTTTCTTT	CASSPRTGPGAFF
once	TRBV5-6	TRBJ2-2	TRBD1	TGTGCCAGCAGTTTCGCTTCACAGGGGGCGGTCACCGGGGAGCTGTTTTTT	CASSFASQGAVTGELFF
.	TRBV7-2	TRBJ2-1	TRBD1	TGTGCCAGCAGCCTAGGGCCAGGGGGTAGGGAGCAGTTCTTC	CASSLGPGGREQFF
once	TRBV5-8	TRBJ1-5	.	TGTGCCAGCAGCTTGGAAGGGAGGGAAAAGCCCCAGCATTTT	CASSLEGREKPQHF
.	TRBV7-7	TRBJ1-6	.	TGTGCCAGCAGACCCGGGACATCATGTAAGAGCTCCTATAATTCACCCCTCCACTTT	CASRPGTSCKSSYNSPLHF
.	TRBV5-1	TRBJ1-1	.	TGCGCCAGCAGCTTGGTGAGGCAGAACACTGAAGCTTTCTTT	CASSLVRQNTEAFF
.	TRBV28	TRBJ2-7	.	TGTGCCAGCAGTTTACAACATCGTATGGCCCAGTACTTC	CASSLQHRMAQYF
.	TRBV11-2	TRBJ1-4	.	TGTGCCAGCAGCTTAGGAGGAAAAGGGCGGGCTAATGAAAAACTGTTTTTT	CASSLGGKGRANEKLFF
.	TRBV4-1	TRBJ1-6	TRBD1	TGCGCCAGCAGCGAGGACCGGGACAGCCCCTTCTATAATTCACCCCTCCACTTT	CASSEDRDSPFYNSPLHF
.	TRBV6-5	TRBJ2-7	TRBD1	TGTGCCACCAGAACGACAGGGACCTACGAGCAGTACTTC	CATRTTGTYEQYF
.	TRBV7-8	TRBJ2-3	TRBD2	TGTGCCAGCAGCCTGAGCGGGACTAGCACAGATACGCAGTATTTT	CASSLSGTSTDTQYF
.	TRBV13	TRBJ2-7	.	TGTGCCAGCAGGCGACTAGGACGCGAGCAGTACTTC	CASRRLGREQYF
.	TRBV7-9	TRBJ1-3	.	TGTGCCAGCAGCTCGCCTACAGGGTCTGGAAACACCATATATTTT	CASSSPTGSGNTIYF
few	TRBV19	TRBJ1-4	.	TGTGCCAGTAGTGAGGAGGGCAGTGAAAAACTGTTTTTT	CASSEEGSEKLFF
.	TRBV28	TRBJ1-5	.	TGTGCCAGCAGGATACAGGCCAATCAGCCCCAGCATTTT	CASRIQANQPQHF
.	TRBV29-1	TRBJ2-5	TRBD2	TGCAGCGTTGAACGGGCGAGCTTTGATAGCGGGGGGACACATACTCAAGAGACCCAGTACTTC	CSVERASFDSGGTHTQETQYF
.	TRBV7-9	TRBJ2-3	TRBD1	TGTGCCAGCAGCCGGACAGGGACAGATACGCAGTATTTT	CASSRTGTDTQYF
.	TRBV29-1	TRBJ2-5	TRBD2	TGCAGCGTTGAAGATAGGCTAGCGGGGATGGGGACCCAGTACTTC	CSVEDRLAGMGTQYF
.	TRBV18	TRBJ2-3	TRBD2	TGTGCCAGCTCACCGGGGGGGTTGGGCACAGATACGCAGTATTTT	CASSPGGLGTDTQYF
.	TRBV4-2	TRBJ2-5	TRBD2	TGTGCCAGCAGCCAAGTGCTAGCGGGGGGAAACCAAGAGACCCAGTACTTC	CASSQVLAGGNQETQYF
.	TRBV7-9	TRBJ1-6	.	TGTGCCAGCAGCTGGGGAGCGAGGGAGGATTCACCCCTCCACTTT	CASSWGAREDSPLHF
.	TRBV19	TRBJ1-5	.	TGTGCCAGCCTGGGAGGGGGGATCAGCAATCAGCCCCAGCATTTT	CASLGGGISNQPQHF
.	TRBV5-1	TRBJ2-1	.	TGCGCCAGCAGCTTGGGCGGGGATGTCAGCAATGAGCAGTTCTTC	CASSLGGDVSNEQFF
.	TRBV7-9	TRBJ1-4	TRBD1	TGTGCCAGCAGCCCGACAGGGGGCCGGGGTAATGAAAAACTGTTTTTT	CASSPTGGRGNEKLFF
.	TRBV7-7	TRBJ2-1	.	TGTGCCAGCAGCCCTAGGCTAGCCTCGACTTACAATGAGCAGTTCTTC	CASSPRLASTYNEQFF
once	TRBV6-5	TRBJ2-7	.	TGTGCCAGCAACCCACAGGCGATCACCGCTTACGAGCAGTACTTC	CASNPQAITAYEQYF
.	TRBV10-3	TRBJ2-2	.	TGTGCCATCAGTGAGACTCAGGGCACCGGGGAGCTGTTTTTT	CAISETQGTGELFF
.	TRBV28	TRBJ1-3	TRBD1	TGTGCCAGCAGTGCGCCGACAGGGGCTGGAAACACCATATATTTT	CASSAPTGAGNTIYF
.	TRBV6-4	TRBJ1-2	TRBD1	TGTGCCAGCAGCCCCAGACTCGGGACAGGGGCTAACGGCTACACCTTC	CASSPRLGTGANGYTF
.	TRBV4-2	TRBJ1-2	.	TGTGCCAGCAGCCAATCCGGACAGCCCTATGGCTACACCTTC	CASSQSGQPYGYTF
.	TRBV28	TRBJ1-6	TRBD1	TGTGCCAGCAGGTTTCCGACAGGGTTTAATTCACCCCTCCACTTT	CASRFPTGFNSPLHF
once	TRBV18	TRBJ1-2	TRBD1	TGTGCCAGCTCACCACCGGGACAGGGCTATATTAACTATGGCTACACCTTC	CASSPPGQGYINYGYTF
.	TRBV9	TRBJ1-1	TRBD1	TGTGCCAGCAGCCCAGGGACAGGGGCCTACAACACTGAAGCTTTCTTT	CASSPGTGAYNTEAFF
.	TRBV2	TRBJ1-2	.	TGTGCCAGCAGTGGAACAGGGACGACTGGCTACACCTTC	CASSGTGTTGYTF
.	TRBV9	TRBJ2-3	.	TGTGCCAGCAGCGTAGTGGGCATATTAACAGATACGCAGTATTTT	CASSVVGILTDTQYF
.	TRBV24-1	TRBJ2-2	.	TGTGCCACCCCCGGGTGCGGGGGCCGTGGCACCGGGGAGCTGTTTTTT	CATPGCGGRGTGELFF
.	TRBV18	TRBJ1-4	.	TGTGCCAGCTCATATAACTCCGGGGGAGCAACTAATGAAAAACTGTTTTTT	CASSYNSGGATNEKLFF
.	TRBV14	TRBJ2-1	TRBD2	TGTGCCAGCAGCCAGCGACGGGGGGGCCTAGGTCCTGGCTCCTACAATGAGCAGTTCTTC	CASSQRRGGLGPGSYNEQFF
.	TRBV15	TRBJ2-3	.	TGTGCCACCAGCAGAGATAGGGGGTTTAGCACAGATACGCAGTATTTT	CATSRDRGFSTDTQYF
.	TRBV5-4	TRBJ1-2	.	TGTGCCAGCAGCTTGCGCGGCGGCTACACCTTC	CASSLRGGYTF